This T cell receptor beta chain was captured by sequencing in a study of graft-versus-host responses after intestinal transplantation. The CDR3 totals 16 residues. The V gene lost 2 bases and the J gene lost 2 bases, with 16 bases spanning the gap. Germline lookup yields CDR1 SNHLY and CDR2 FYNNEI. Overall study findings and caveats: Recipient marrow showed GvH clones, some seen first in ileum or blood.

Data came from immunoSEQ multiplex PCR; TCRdb stores just in-frame clones and leaves some out. Of roughly 18,000 clones in the sample, 85% to 95% are singletons; the top ten hold about 0.79%. Remarks on this clone: The antigen is not known.

The sample in question was PBMCs, obtained 23 days after intestinal transplant. The origin of this receptor is a human patient who received an intestinal transplant, so some T cells may come from the graft donor. The chain carries TRBV2 and TRBJ2-7, with D perhaps matching TRBD1 (7 bases). The CDR3 region is CASSEPRGEAPYEQYF. Here the CDR3 DNA reads TGTGCCAGCAGTGAACCCAGGGGGGAGGCCCCCTACGAGCAGTACTTC. The whole variable domain, filled in from reference TRBV2 and TRBJ2-7, reads EPEVTQTPSHQVTQMGQEVILRCVPISNHLYFYWYRQILGQKVEFLVSFYNNEISEKSEIFDDQFSVERPDGSNFTLKIRSTKLEDSAMYFCASSEPRGEAPYEQYFGPGTRLTVT.